These 16 T cell receptor beta chains share one sample of origin, sequenced in a study of blood T cells in healthy people across ages. Together with a sample-barcoded 5' primer, a J-beta primer mix was included in a second PCR lasting roughly 6 to 12 cycles. From the 5' RACE reads, TCRdb called clonotypes with MiXCR, one entry per CDR3 protein. The sample gives about 1.5 million distinct CDR3 sequences, approximately 42% of which show up once; 7.9% is in the top ten. Sequenced input: blood. The receptors derive from a young woman in good health.

This clonotype has just a few counts. The V and J genes are TRBV14 and TRBJ2-1; a weak D match, TRBD1 (6 bases). V was trimmed by 2 bases and J by 4 bases, leaving 12 bases between them. CDR3 length: 15 amino acids. The germline V gene has CDR1 SGHDN and CDR2 FVKESK. This CDR3 is CASSQPPDSYNEQFF. The CDR3 nucleotides are TGTGCCAGCAGCCAACCCCCGGACAGTTACAATGAGCAGTTCTTC.

This chain connects TRBV11-1 to TRBJ1-1, with no clear D. The V end lost 1 base, the J end lost 8 bases, and 11 bases lay between the germline ends. Per the germline V gene, CDR1 is SGHAT and CDR2 is FQDESV (reference sequence). The CDR3 is 13 residues long. The CDR3 nucleotides are TGTGCCAGCAGCTTAGACTTAAAGGCCGAAGCTTTCTTT. It is translated as CASSLDLKAEAFF.

This clonotype was observed a few times. This chain connects TRBV29-1 to TRBJ2-3; tentatively, D is TRBD2 (6 bases). This CDR3 comprises 16 residues. CDR1 is SQVTM, CDR2 ANQGSEA, per germline. V was pared by 4 bases and J by 6 bases, with 23 bases between. Here the CDR3 reads CSVVHGWAGWMDTQYF. Written as DNA, the CDR3 is TGCAGCGTTGTGCACGGTTGGGCGGGGTGGATGGATACGCAGTATTTT.

In its sample, this clonotype was seen a few times. The V call is TRBV15, the J call TRBJ1-4; possibly TRBD1 for D (6 bases). Trimming pared 8 bases from V and 3 bases from J, leaving 13 bases between. Germline CDR1 LNHNV, CDR2 YYDKDF (reference sequence). The length of the CDR3 is 14 residues. The DNA for the CDR3 is TGTGCCACCGGCTCAGGGGCGGCTAATGAAAAACTGTTTTTT. It yields the protein CATGSGAANEKLFF.

The rearrangement uses TRBV12-3 or TRBV12-4 and TRBJ2-2, with TRBD2 matching 12 bases. J gave up 5 bases and V 5 bases, and 6 bases lay outside the gene matches. The CDR3 contains 16 residues. This CDR3 reads CASSAGLAGTTGELFF. CDR3 nucleotide sequence: TGTGCCAGCAGTGCTGGACTAGCGGGAACGACCGGGGAGCTGTTTTTT.

This chain uses TRBV9 with TRBJ1-1; possible D gene TRBD1, 5 bases. The CDR3 has 16 residues. V lost 2 bases to trimming and J lost 5 bases, with 19 bases between them. Looked up from germline, CDR1 is SGDLS and CDR2 is YYNGEE. CDR3 in amino acids: CASSVEGSQDGTEAFF. In nucleotides, the CDR3 is TGTGCCAGCAGCGTTGAGGGTTCACAGGACGGGACTGAAGCTTTCTTT.

This chain uses TRBV10-3 with TRBJ2-2; D might be TRBD1 (5 bases). V was shortened by 11 bases and J by 0 bases, with 19 bases between the two germline ends. This CDR3 spans 16 amino acids. CDR1 and CDR2 from the germline V gene are ENHRY and SYGVKD. The CDR3 DNA sequence: TGTGCCCTCCGGGCGACAGACCTCTCGAACACCGGGGAGCTGTTTTTT. Protein: CALRATDLSNTGELFF.

V and J are TRBV20-1 and TRBJ2-1; 11 bases line up with TRBD2. This CDR3 has 17 residues. The germline gives CDR1 DFQATT, CDR2 SNEGSKA (reference sequence). Trimming cost V 0 bases and J 12 bases; bases outside gene matches: 16. The CDR3 sequence: CSARDVLAGVRADTQFF. The CDR3 DNA reads TGCAGTGCTAGAGACGTACTAGCGGGAGTTAGGGCAGATACGCAGTTCTTC.

The chain links TRBV7-2 to TRBJ2-1, with TRBD2 matching 8 bases. CDR1 is SGHTA, CDR2 FQGNSA, per germline. This CDR3 spans 15 amino acids. Losses at the gene ends were 5 bases for V and 4 bases for J; bases not matched to a gene: 7. The CDR3 DNA is TGTGCCAGCAGCCGAGTAGCGGGGACATACAATGAGCAGTTCTTC. As protein: CASSRVAGTYNEQFF.

This clonotype was observed a handful of times. The chain employs TRBV29-1 and TRBJ1-1; D unclear. Germline CDR1 SQVTM, CDR2 ANQGSEA. The CDR3 length is 15 residues. V lost 5 bases and J lost 0, with 16 bases in between. Written as DNA, the CDR3 is TGCAGCGTTTTAAGTTGGGCGGGCATGAACACTGAAGCTTTCTTT. Its protein product is CSVLSWAGMNTEAFF.

This clonotype was counted only a few times. This chain uses TRBV12-5 with TRBJ2-1; D is perhaps TRBD1 (6 bases). Germline lookup yields CDR1 LGHNT and CDR2 FRNRAP. With 2 bases removed from V and 4 bases from J, the gap between germline ends came to 12 bases. The CDR3 covers 15 residues. CDR3: CASGLMGAGYNEQFF. CDR3 coding DNA: TGTGCTAGTGGTTTGATGGGGGCCGGGTACAATGAGCAGTTCTTC. The variable domain in full, completed from reference TRBV12-5 and TRBJ2-1, reads DARVTQTPRHKVTEMGQEVTMRCQPILGHNTVFWYRQTMMQGLELLAYFRNRAPLDDSGMPKDRFSAEMPDATLATLKIQPSEPRDSAVYFCASGLMGAGYNEQFFGPGTRLTVL.

The rearrangement uses TRBV6-5 and TRBJ1-5; D call uncertain. The germline V and J ends were trimmed by 0 bases and 3 bases, with 18 bases remaining between them. The CDR3 is made up of 18 amino acids. In germline, CDR1 is MNHEY, CDR2 SVGAGI. CDR3 in amino acids: CASSYSRWSGRPNQPQHF. CDR3 DNA sequence: TGTGCCAGCAGTTACTCGAGATGGTCAGGCCGCCCCAATCAGCCCCAGCATTTT.

J is TRBJ2-7 and V is TRBV10-3, with TRBD2 matching 7 bases. CDR3 length: 17 amino acids. Germline loops: CDR1 ENHRY, CDR2 SYGVKD. The junction had 12 bases not matched to a gene; V was cut back by 2 bases and J by 2 bases. The CDR3 reads CAISEGRSGVTPYEQYF. The DNA for the CDR3 is TGTGCCATCAGTGAGGGGCGGAGCGGGGTCACCCCCTACGAGCAGTACTTC.

V gene TRBV9 combines with J gene TRBJ2-1; possible D gene TRBD1, 6 bases. The CDR3 totals 15 residues. CDR1 and CDR2 from the germline V gene are SGDLS and YYNGEE. V was shortened by 1 base and J by 2 bases, with 10 bases between the two germline ends. The CDR3 reads CASSVQGSPYNEQFF. CDR3 coding DNA: TGTGCCAGCAGCGTACAGGGGTCCCCCTACAATGAGCAGTTCTTC.

The CDR3 DNA follows: TGTGCCAGCAGCCAAAGGACAGCGTCCTATAATTCACCCCTCCACTTT. Its protein is CASSQRTASYNSPLHF. The chain carries TRBV14 and TRBJ1-6, with D perhaps matching TRBD1 (6 bases). The V gene's germline CDR1 is SGHDN and CDR2 FVKESK. This CDR3 comprises 16 residues. Trimming shortened V by 2 bases and J by 1 base, and 9 bases separated the two germline ends.

This clonotype was counted once. Compared with germline, one end of the junction differs, possibly owing to a read error. V gene TRBV6-2 or TRBV6-3 combines with J gene TRBJ2-1; D perhaps matches TRBD2 (6 bases). Germline V CDR1 and CDR2: MNHEY, SVGEGT. This CDR3 comprises 17 residues. CDR3 sequence reads: CACRQASQGGKYNEQFF. CDR3 bases: TGTGCCTGCAGACAAGCGTCCCAGGGCGGGAAATACAATGAGCAGTTCTTC.